The 30 T cell receptor beta chains below all came from one sample that was sequenced in a study of T cells in localized non-small cell lung cancer. This table comes from immunoSEQ multiplex PCR, and its TCRdb copy is limited to in-frame clones, with some not included. Of around 2,700 clones in the sample, 25% are singletons; the top ten hold about 16%. This sample comprised lung tumor tissue, obtained before any cancer treatment. All receptors come from a male donor older than 55 with stage I lung adenocarcinoma.

The J gene is TRBJ2-7, the V gene TRBV19; D remains ambiguous. Germline-derived CDR1 and CDR2 are LNHDA and SQIVND (reference sequence). Between the trimmed V and J ends, which lost 3 bases and 2 bases, there was a span of 8 bases. The CDR3 is made up of 13 amino acids. This CDR3 reads CASSMTGTYEQYF. CDR3 DNA: TGTGCCAGTAGTATGACGGGCACCTACGAGCAGTACTTC.

This rearrangement joins TRBV19 to TRBJ2-4; D unresolved. Germline CDR1 LNHDA, CDR2 SQIVND (reference sequence). Trimming left V 5 bases short and J 6 bases short, with 17 bases between. CDR3 size: 15 residues. CDR3 amino acids: CASSLIPGLRNIQYF. The CDR3 region has the DNA TGTGCCAGTAGTTTAATCCCGGGTCTTAGAAACATTCAGTACTTC.

This clone has a handful of counts. The chain uses TRBV11-3 and TRBJ2-5, with D possibly called TRBD1 or TRBD2 (6 bases each). The CDR3 sequence is 14 residues long. Germline V gene data show CDR1 as SGHNT and CDR2 as YENEEA. V shed 5 bases and J shed 5 bases, with 15 bases lying between them. The CDR3 loop reads CASSRWGAKETQYF. The CDR3 bases are TGTGCCAGCAGCCGCTGGGGGGCCAAGGAGACCCAGTACTTC.

In this sample, this clone turned up a few times. The rearrangement uses TRBV19 and TRBJ1-5, with D uncertain. There are 12 residues in the CDR3. Trimming left V 6 bases short and J 5 bases short, with 8 bases between. Germline CDR1 and CDR2: LNHDA and SQIVND (reference sequence). Here the CDR3 reads CASSRLDQPQHF. The CDR3 DNA follows: TGTGCCAGTAGCAGGTTAGATCAGCCCCAGCATTTT.

V and J are TRBV6-8 and TRBJ1-5, with D possibly TRBD1 on 5 matching bases. CDR1 is MNHGY, CDR2 SAAAGT, per germline. This CDR3 comprises 16 residues. Trimming stripped 4 bases from V and 2 bases from J, with 15 bases between. In DNA form, the CDR3 reads TGTGCCAGCAGTTCCTCCGGGGGTATGGGCAATCAGCCCCAGCATTTT. As protein: CASSSSGGMGNQPQHF.

This sequence joins TRBV6-8 and TRBJ2-1, with 12 bases matching TRBD2. V was clipped by 5 bases and J by 7 bases; unmatched bases: 6. The CDR3 totals 15 residues. Germline CDR1 is MNHGY and CDR2 is SAAAGT. The CDR3 nucleotides read TGTGCCAGCAGTGCTCTAGCGGGAGGGTGGAATGAGCAGTTCTTC. It specifies CASSALAGGWNEQFF.

V gene TRBV12-5 combines with J gene TRBJ1-2, with TRBD1 identical over 10 bases. The J segment lost 2 bases and the V segment lost 6 bases, leaving 9 bases of the junction unmatched. The CDR3 is 16 residues long. Germline CDR1 is LGHNT and CDR2 is FRNRAP. Written as DNA, the CDR3 is TGTGCTAGTGGCAATTCACAGGGACAGGGGAACTATGGCTACACCTTC. Residues: CASGNSQGQGNYGYTF.

This clone was counted a few times. This chain uses TRBV19 with TRBJ2-5; D is undetermined. The CDR3 extends over 13 amino acids. The V end lost 5 bases, the J end lost 5 bases, and 12 bases lay between the germline ends. Germline V gene sequence: CDR1 LNHDA, CDR2 SQIVND (reference sequence). The CDR3 sequence is CASSASVRETQYF. In DNA form, the CDR3 reads TGTGCCAGTAGTGCGTCAGTACGGGAGACCCAGTACTTC.

The chain recombines TRBV6-8 with TRBJ2-3, with 7 bases that match TRBD2. CDR3 length: 17 residues. The V and J ends lost 2 bases and 3 bases, in that order; junction bases with no gene match: 11. CDR1 and CDR2 from the germline V gene are MNHGY and SAAAGT. The CDR3 DNA is TGTGCCAGCAGTTACCGTGGCGGGAGAGTGGGTACAGATACGCAGTATTTT. This encodes CASSYRGGRVGTDTQYF.

V is TRBV7-6 and J is TRBJ1-2; D is uncertain. V shed 4 bases and J shed 0 bases, with 12 bases lying between them. The CDR3 sequence is 15 residues long. Per the germline V gene, CDR1 is SGHVS and CDR2 is FNYEAQ. The CDR3 coding sequence is TGTGCCAGCAGCTGGGGTCTCCGCTCTAACTATGGCTACACCTTC. Residues: CASSWGLRSNYGYTF.

In its sample, this clone was seen a few times. The gene calls are TRBV11-3 and TRBJ2-1; TRBD2 matches 11 bases. CDR3 length: 17 amino acids. Unmatched junction bases numbered 7, after V lost 2 bases and J lost 4 bases. In germline, CDR1 is SGHNT, CDR2 YENEEA. The DNA for the CDR3 is TGTGCCAGCAGCTTATGGCCGGGACTAGCGGTTTACAATGAGCAGTTCTTC. Protein product: CASSLWPGLAVYNEQFF.

The gene calls are TRBV19 and TRBJ1-6; TRBD1 matches at 9 bases. CDR1 is LNHDA, CDR2 SQIVND, per germline (reference sequence). The CDR3 has 14 amino acids. J was trimmed by 5 bases and V by 8 bases; bases with no gene match: 4. This CDR3 is CASGDRANNSPLHF. For the CDR3, the DNA is TGTGCCAGTGGGGACAGGGCAAATAATTCACCCCTCCACTTT.

This clone was observed a few times. The DNA of the CDR3 is TGTGCCAGCATGAGAGAGTCCCAGCGGGAGCAGTACTTC. It specifies CASMRESQREQYF. The chain joins TRBV6-8 to TRBJ2-7; D possibly corresponds to TRBD2 (5 bases). CDR1 is MNHGY and CDR2 is SAAAGT in the germline V gene. CDR3 length: 13 amino acids. The V end lost 7 bases, the J end lost 7 bases, and 17 bases lay between the germline ends.

A few counts support this clone. The chain has TRBV18 and TRBJ2-5; the D is unclear. The CDR3 has 12 amino acids. Per germline, CDR1 KGHSH and CDR2 LQKENI. Trimming removed 2 bases from V and 5 bases from J, with 6 bases in between. This chain's CDR3 is CASSPSQETQYF. The DNA of the CDR3 is TGTGCCAGCTCACCATCTCAGGAGACCCAGTACTTC.

By share, this clone ranks as medium-sized. The rearrangement uses TRBV11-3 and TRBJ1-6, with D hard to call. The CDR3 is made up of 17 amino acids. Trimming shortened V by 5 bases and J by 4 bases, and 18 bases separated the two germline ends. Germline CDR1 SGHNT, CDR2 YENEEA. Here the CDR3 DNA reads TGTGCCAGCAGCCTGGTTCGAGGGAATTTATATAATTCACCCCTCCACTTT. Translated: CASSLVRGNLYNSPLHF.

This clone counts as medium-sized. The rearrangement joins TRBV11-3 to TRBJ1-3; D is unresolved. The V and J ends lost 3 bases and 2 bases respectively, with 11 bases between them. The CDR3 runs to 15 residues. In germline, CDR1 is SGHNT, CDR2 YENEEA. The DNA of the CDR3 is TGTGCCAGCAGCTTGGGCCTACTGGCTGGAAACACCATATATTTT. It yields the protein CASSLGLLAGNTIYF.

This chain uses TRBV28 with TRBJ2-3; D remains unclear. This CDR3 is 12 amino acids long. Trimming took 6 bases from V and 0 from J, leaving 4 bases between them. Per the germline V gene, CDR1 is MDHEN and CDR2 is SYDVKM. CDR3 in DNA: TGTGCCAGCAGCGGGAGCACAGATACGCAGTATTTT. Protein product: CASSGSTDTQYF.

This clone was observed a handful of times. This chain connects TRBV9 to TRBJ2-3; D not certain. Germline V gene lookup returns CDR1 SGDLS and CDR2 YYNGEE. This CDR3 has 14 residues. V lost 2 bases and J 2 bases, leaving 9 bases between the germline ends. CDR3 bases: TGTGCCAGCAGCGTGGAGCGACCCACAGATACGCAGTATTTT. Protein: CASSVERPTDTQYF.

The CDR3 nucleotides are TGTGCCAGCAGCCCGGGGACATCCGAGAGGGCCCTCCACTTT. It translates to CASSPGTSERALHF. The rearrangement links TRBV11-3 to TRBJ1-6; D perhaps matches TRBD1 (6 bases). The CDR3 is made up of 14 amino acids. The germline V and J ends were trimmed by 5 bases and 14 bases, with 19 bases remaining between them. Germline V lookup: CDR1 SGHNT, CDR2 YENEEA.

The sample holds a few counts of this clone. The rearrangement joins TRBV6-8 to TRBJ2-1, with 7 bases that match TRBD2. CDR3 size: 18 residues. Germline trimming cut 0 bases from V and 8 bases from J; bases unmatched to any gene: 16. Germline V gene lookup returns CDR1 MNHGY and CDR2 SAAAGT. The CDR3 nucleotides are TGTGCCAGCAGTTACTCGCCCCATGAAGCGGGGAAGGAGGATGAGCAGTTCTTC. Translating gives CASSYSPHEAGKEDEQFF.

This clone was observed a handful of times. At one end, the junction sequence differs from germline, possibly due to a read error. The gene calls are TRBV6-8 and TRBJ1-3; 8 nucleotides agree with TRBD1. The germline gives CDR1 MNHGY, CDR2 SAAAGT. The CDR3 runs 12 residues. In nucleotides, the CDR3 is TGTGCCAGCGGGACAGGTGGAGACACCATATATTTT. This translates into CASGTGGDTIYF.

In this sample, this clone is medium-sized. The rearrangement uses TRBV6-8 and TRBJ2-5, with 10 bases fitting TRBD1. Germline CDR1 reads MNHGY; CDR2 reads SAAAGT. The CDR3 totals 16 residues. V shed 0 bases and J 6 bases; nucleotides not matched to a gene: 7. The CDR3 loop reads CASSYSIWDRGKTQYF. Written as DNA, the CDR3 is TGTGCCAGCAGTTACTCGATATGGGACAGGGGAAAGACCCAGTACTTC.

In this sample, this clone turned up a few times. In DNA, the CDR3 is TGTGCCAGCAGTTACAACAGGGGAATTCCGAATTCACCCCTCCACTTT. As protein: CASSYNRGIPNSPLHF. The J gene is TRBJ1-6, the V gene TRBV6-8; 7 bases are shared with TRBD1. Germline CDR1 MNHGY, CDR2 SAAAGT. The CDR3 extends over 16 amino acids. The V segment lost 2 bases and the J segment 7 bases; nucleotides outside the gene matches: 8.

This clone has a handful of counts. This rearrangement joins TRBV19 to TRBJ1-1; 8 bases line up with TRBD1. Per the germline V gene, CDR1 is LNHDA and CDR2 is SQIVND (reference sequence). CDR3 size: 16 residues. The V segment lost 5 bases and the J segment 1 base; nucleotides outside the gene matches: 9. CDR3 amino acids: CASSSEGGQGNTEAFF. The CDR3 DNA is TGTGCCAGTAGTTCGGAGGGAGGACAGGGGAACACTGAAGCTTTCTTT. The whole variable domain, remainder taken from reference TRBV19 and TRBJ1-1, is DGGITQSPKYLFRKEGQNVTLSCEQNLNHDAMYWYRQDPGQGLRLIYYSQIVNDFQKGDIAEGYSVSREKKESFPLTVTSAQKNPTAFYLCASSSEGGQGNTEAFFGQGTRLTVV.

V is TRBV11-3 and J is TRBJ2-1, with a weak D call TRBD1 (6 bases). Trimming removed 5 bases at V and 7 bases at J, with 15 bases between. The germline gives CDR1 SGHNT, CDR2 YENEEA. The CDR3 extends over 14 amino acids. CDR3 sequence reads: CASSPGAKKNEQFF. In nucleotides, the CDR3 is TGTGCCAGCAGCCCAGGGGCAAAAAAGAATGAGCAGTTCTTC.

The rearrangement joins TRBV15 to TRBJ1-2; D is possibly TRBD1 (6 bases). Germline V CDR1 and CDR2: LNHNV, YYDKDF (reference sequence). CDR3 length: 14 amino acids. Trimming cost V 0 bases and J 3 bases, with 8 bases left between them. DNA of the CDR3: TGTGCCACCAGCAGAGATAGGGGGGACTATGGCTACACCTTC. Translation gives CATSRDRGDYGYTF.

V gene TRBV6-8 combines with J gene TRBJ2-5, with 8 positions matching TRBD1. Germline-derived CDR1 and CDR2 are MNHGY and SAAAGT. CDR3 size: 13 residues. The V segment lost 10 bases and the J segment 5 bases; nucleotides outside the gene matches: 9. CDR3 in amino acids: CATNRGTGETQYF. The CDR3 region has the DNA TGTGCCACTAACAGGGGGACTGGGGAGACCCAGTACTTC.

This clone was seen a handful of times. The chain joins TRBV7-1 to TRBJ2-7; D possibly corresponds to TRBD1 (6 bases). TRBV7-1 is an open reading frame, and its role is uncertain. This CDR3 spans 14 amino acids. V was clipped by 2 bases and J by 7 bases, with 15 bases between them. The CDR3 loop reads CASSSRQDSREQYF. The CDR3 region has the DNA TGTGCCAGCAGCTCACGACAGGACTCGCGGGAGCAGTACTTC.

This chain connects TRBV18 to TRBJ1-5, with D possibly TRBD1 on 6 matching bases. The CDR3 is 13 residues long. Germline loops: CDR1 KGHSH, CDR2 LQKENI. V lost 7 bases, J lost 3 bases, and 10 bases lay in between. CDR3 residues: CASFRQANQPQHF. In nucleotides, the CDR3 is TGTGCCAGCTTCCGACAGGCCAATCAGCCCCAGCATTTT.

This rearrangement joins TRBV19 to TRBJ2-1, with D perhaps TRBD1 or TRBD2 (5 bases each). V was shortened by 3 bases and J by 5 bases, with 8 bases between the two germline ends. The CDR3 loop spans 13 amino acids. Germline-derived CDR1 and CDR2 are LNHDA and SQIVND (reference sequence). CDR3 in DNA: TGTGCCAGTAGTATTAGGGGACACAATGAGCAGTTCTTC. Amino acids: CASSIRGHNEQFF.